The 17 T cell receptor beta chains below all came from one sample that was sequenced in a study of blood T cells in healthy people across ages. The authors ran a second PCR of 7 to 11 cycles using a sample-barcoded 5' primer and a J-beta primer mix. MiXCR, applied by TCRdb to the 5' RACE reads, yields one record per CDR3 protein. The repertoire holds around 1,500,000 distinct CDR3 sequences, with 25% to 30% as singletons. The sample comprised blood. The receptors derive from a woman aged 25 to 45 in good health.

This clonotype was seen repeatedly, ten times or more. The V gene is TRBV12-3 or TRBV12-4, the J gene TRBJ2-7; no clear D. Trimming cost V 4 bases and J 3 bases, with 10 bases left between them. This CDR3 region has 13 residues. The CDR3 loop is CASSSPHSYEQYF. CDR3 DNA sequence: TGTGCCAGCAGTTCCCCTCATAGCTACGAGCAGTACTTC.

V is TRBV20-1 and J is TRBJ2-3, with TRBD2 matching 7 bases. Germline loops: CDR1 DFQATT, CDR2 SNEGSKA (reference sequence). Germline trimming cut 1 base from V and 5 bases from J; bases unmatched to any gene: 9. The CDR3 runs to 15 residues. CDR3 sequence: CSARGRGLDLDTQYF. In DNA, the CDR3 is TGCAGTGCTAGAGGAAGAGGACTAGATTTAGATACGCAGTATTTT.

The table lists this clonotype with a few counts. This chain's CDR3 is CSVQGASNEKLFF. The CDR3 DNA reads as TGCAGCGTGCAGGGGGCCTCGAATGAAAAACTGTTTTTT. This chain uses TRBV29-1 with TRBJ1-4; TRBD1 matches at 8 bases. The CDR3 totals 13 residues. CDR1 is SQVTM and CDR2 is ANQGSEA in the germline V gene. J was trimmed by 5 bases and V by 6 bases; bases with no gene match: 5.

This clonotype has only a few counts. This chain joins TRBV11-2 and TRBJ2-1; D remains ambiguous. V was cut by 6 bases and J by 9 bases, with 15 bases left in between. CDR3 length equals 13 residues. Germline CDR1 is SGHAT and CDR2 is FQNNGV. The CDR3 here is CASRANGWAEQFF. The DNA of the CDR3 is TGTGCCAGCAGGGCTAATGGTTGGGCTGAGCAGTTCTTC.

In the case of this clonotype: The junction differs from germline at one of its ends, possibly a read error. The V gene is TRBV7-2, the J gene TRBJ1-6, with D uncertain. Germline lookup yields CDR1 SGHTA and CDR2 FQGNSA. The CDR3 is 15 amino acids. CDR3 sequence (DNA): TGTTCCAGCAGCTTAAGTGGGTCTACGGGTTCACCCCTCCACTTT. This encodes CSSSLSGSTGSPLHF.

About this clonotype itself: The germline gene is not matched at one end of the junction; a read error may be the cause. The chain recombines TRBV4-2 with TRBJ2-5, with 10 bases that match TRBD2. The closer fit of TRBJ2-7 to the DNA end suggests the J call may be wrong. Per germline, CDR1 LGHNA and CDR2 YNFKEQ. The CDR3 is 15 amino acids. CDR3 loop: CVSSKETGLASEQYF. The DNA of the CDR3 is TGTGTCAGCAGTAAGGAGACGGGACTAGCGTCCGAGCAGTACTTC.

V usage is TRBV20-1 and J usage is TRBJ2-1; D not resolved. The CDR3 is made up of 15 amino acids. V lost 3 bases and J 9 bases, leaving 21 bases between the germline ends. CDR1 is DFQATT and CDR2 is SNEGSKA in the germline V gene (reference sequence). The CDR3 loop is CSARVARTPRGEQFF. Here the CDR3 DNA reads TGCAGTGCTAGGGTGGCTAGGACCCCACGCGGTGAGCAGTTCTTC.

This clonotype appeared a few times. The chain uses TRBV5-1 and TRBJ2-3, with TRBD1 matching over 12 bases. This CDR3 contains 16 residues. V shed 4 bases, J shed 6 bases, and the junction held 9 bases outside the gene matches. Germline V CDR1 and CDR2: SGHRS, YFSETQ. The CDR3 bases are TGCGCCAGCAGCCAGACCGGGACAGGGGGCCAGGATACGCAGTATTTT. This translates into CASSQTGTGGQDTQYF.

The CDR3 spells CASSVAWTPNYEQYF. In DNA form, the CDR3 reads TGTGCCAGTAGTGTCGCCTGGACACCGAACTACGAGCAGTACTTC. The chain uses TRBV19 and TRBJ2-7, with D perhaps matching TRBD1 (5 bases). The CDR3 consists of 15 residues. With 5 bases removed from V and 3 bases from J, the gap between germline ends came to 17 bases. Germline lookup yields CDR1 LNHDA and CDR2 SQIVND (reference sequence).

There are a few counts of this clonotype. The chain uses TRBV20-1 and TRBJ2-3, with D possibly matching TRBD1 (7 bases). This CDR3 is 16 amino acids long. Trimming removed 0 bases at V and 3 bases at J, with 16 bases between. The germline V gene encodes CDR1 DFQATT and CDR2 SNEGSKA (reference sequence). The CDR3 reads CSARDFRGENTDTQYF. CDR3 nucleotides: TGCAGTGCTAGAGATTTCAGGGGGGAGAATACAGATACGCAGTATTTT.

The V gene is TRBV12-5, the J gene TRBJ2-7, with TRBD1 as a possible D gene (6 bases). V was clipped by 3 bases and J by 5 bases, with 11 bases between them. CDR1 is LGHNT, CDR2 FRNRAP, per germline. This CDR3 contains 13 residues. The CDR3 reads CASGLSGVDEQYF. The CDR3 nucleotides are TGTGCTAGTGGTTTATCAGGGGTCGACGAGCAGTACTTC.

This clonotype was seen only a few times. The CDR3 DNA is TGCAGTGCTACGGGTGGGGGGCTTGGCTATGGCTACACCTTC. Translated, it gives CSATGGGLGYGYTF. V and J are TRBV20-1 and TRBJ1-2; D may be TRBD1 (6 bases). Trimming took 4 bases from V and 4 from J, leaving 16 bases between them. This CDR3 has 14 residues. Germline CDR1 reads DFQATT; CDR2 reads SNEGSKA (reference sequence).

This clonotype was counted between two and nine times. The chain uses TRBV29-1 and TRBJ2-1; D unclear. V was cut by 4 bases and J by 0 bases, with 16 bases left in between. This CDR3 spans 16 amino acids. CDR1 and CDR2 (germline): SQVTM, ANQGSEA. Here the CDR3 DNA reads TGCAGCGTTGTTCGCGGAGCCTATAGCTCCTACAATGAGCAGTTCTTC. The encoded protein is CSVVRGAYSSYNEQFF.

The rearrangement joins TRBV3-1 to TRBJ2-4; tentative D call: TRBD1 (6 bases). Germline V gene lookup returns CDR1 LGHDT and CDR2 YNNKEL (reference sequence). V lost 4 bases, J lost 8 bases, and 15 bases lay in between. The CDR3 totals 14 residues. CDR3 sequence reads: CASSRRNRDDIQYF. The CDR3 coding sequence is TGTGCCAGCAGCCGGAGGAACAGGGACGACATTCAGTACTTC. Full variable domain (missing parts from reference TRBV3-1 and TRBJ2-4): DTAVSQTPKYLVTQMGNDKSIKCEQNLGHDTMYWYKQDSKKFLKIMFSYNNKELIINETVPNRFSPKSPDKAHLNLHINSLELGDSAVYFCASSRRNRDDIQYFGAGTRLSVL.

As to this clonotype: This may be a read error: a much more frequent sequence differs by one nucleotide. The chain uses TRBV7-2 and TRBJ2-6, with a tentative D call TRBD1 (5 bases). Looked up from germline, CDR1 is SGHTA and CDR2 is FQGNSA. CDR3 length: 17 residues. CDR3 DNA sequence: TGTGCCAGCAGCTTAGTTCAGGGCCTCTCTGGGGCCAACGTCCCGACTTTC. Its protein is CASSLVQGLSGANVPTF. Based on the CDR3 plus reference TRBV7-2 and TRBJ2-6, the full variable domain is GAGVSQSPSNKVTEKGKDVELRCDPISGHTALYWYRQSLGQGLEFLIYFQGNSAPDKSGLPSDRFSAERTGGSVSTLTIQRTQQEDSAVYLCASSLVQGLSGANVPTFGAGSRLTVL.

The sample holds a few counts of this clonotype. One junction end does not reproduce the germline sequence, and a read error may be involved. This chain links TRBV12-3 or TRBV12-4 with TRBJ1-6, with 9 bases fitting TRBD1. The CDR3 totals 16 residues. CDR3 region: CAGSTTGGAGNSPLHF. Written as DNA, the CDR3 is TGTGCCGGCAGTACCACAGGGGGCGCGGGTAATTCACCCCTCCACTTT.

This clonotype was seen a handful of times. V and J are TRBV9 and TRBJ2-1; maybe TRBD2 (6 bases). Germline V gene sequence: CDR1 SGDLS, CDR2 YYNGEE. V was shortened by 4 bases and J by 4 bases, with 15 bases between the two germline ends. This CDR3 has 15 residues. The CDR3 protein is CASSTSGRRYNEQFF. For the CDR3, the DNA is TGTGCCAGCAGCACTTCAGGGAGGCGATACAATGAGCAGTTCTTC.